This T cell receptor (beta chain) comes out of a study of T cells in Graves' hyperthyroidism and ophthalmopathy. RNA transcripts gave rise to amplified TCR beta CDR3 regions. First-round RT-PCR targeting the TCR CDR3 was performed with the HTBI primer set. TCRdb ran MiXCR on the multiplex PCR reads and lists one entry per CDR3 protein. Of a few hundred thousand distinct CDR3 sequences listed, more than 15% are singletons. The germline CDR1 and CDR2 sequences are LGHDT and YNNKEL (reference sequence). Trimming shortened V by 0 bases and J by 3 bases, and 14 bases separated the two germline ends. The CDR3 extends over 16 amino acids. This clonotype was seen a handful of times. What it binds is unknown. Study-level points and caveats: In the analysis, a 13 V-J model separated ophthalmopathy from stable hyperthyroidism.

The sequenced sample consisted of blood. The sequence came from a woman in her thirties or forties with Graves' ophthalmopathy. This chain joins TRBV3-1 and TRBJ1-1; unclear D gene. The CDR3 DNA follows: TGTGCCAGCAGCCAAGATCTTGTACAGCCATACACTGAAGCTTTCTTT. Residues: CASSQDLVQPYTEAFF.